Below, 3 T cell receptor beta chains from the same sample are listed, as sequenced in a study of human T cells and chemical hapten exposure (dated by TCRdb to about 2021). Sample time point, as interpreted from the label and publication: patch test 2, 6 weeks after DPC sensitization. The treatment or condition tag for this specimen amounts to: therapeutic diphenylcyclopropenone sensitization with weekly scalp DPC. The library was prepared using RACE. Sequencing was performed on a NextSeq 500. TCRdb ran its own pipeline on the public reads, namely fastp trimming at Q25 and MiXCR clone calling, and kept in-frame beta chains. Here each entry gathers all rows of one CDR3 protein and keeps the most common genes and DNA. This sample gives 75,000 to 90,000 distinct CDR3 sequences in total; less than 11% of them show up just once. The ten largest clones represent 4.5% to 5% of the sample. Material: whole blood, obtained in connection with sensitization to the hapten diphenylcyclopropenone (DPC). Receptors originate from a woman aged 45-65 years with alopecia areata. Some clones in this sample may be carry-over from other donors' samples.

This clonotype was found many times. This chain links TRBV29-1 with TRBJ1-3; 7 bases map to TRBD1. The CDR3 sequence is 13 residues long. V shed 7 bases, J shed 3 bases, and the junction held 6 bases outside the gene matches. CDR1 is SQVTM and CDR2 is ANQGSEA in the germline V gene. The CDR3 region has the DNA TGCAGCGCCTCGACAGGGAATGGAAACACCATATATTTT. As protein: CSASTGNGNTIYF.

The table lists this clonotype with a few counts. The rearrangement joins TRBV3-1 to TRBJ2-3; D remains ambiguous. V lost 2 bases and J lost 6, with 12 bases in between. Per germline, CDR1 LGHDT and CDR2 YNNKEL (reference sequence). This CDR3 is 14 amino acids long. CDR3 residues: CASSQTGSGDTQYF. The CDR3 region has the DNA TGTGCCAGCAGCCAAACGGGTTCCGGCGATACGCAGTATTTT.

This clonotype has a count of ten or more. J is TRBJ2-7 and V is TRBV7-2; D uncertain. The ends were cut back, 0 bases at V and 5 bases at J, with 11 bases in the middle. The CDR3 contains 14 residues. The V gene's germline CDR1 is SGHTA and CDR2 FQGNSA. CDR3 coding DNA: TGTGCCAGCAGCTTAGCGCTAATCCCCCACGAGCAGTACTTC. It yields the protein CASSLALIPHEQYF.